The clone carrying this T cell receptor (beta chain) was seen many times. Its antigen is not known. In TCRdb, the 5' RACE reads were re-called with MiXCR into one record per CDR3 protein. The repertoire holds around 38,000 distinct CDR3 sequences, with roughly 15% as singletons. This entry belongs to a study of neurological immune-mediated disorders. Regarding the study as a whole: Multiple sclerosis was found to have the least TCR clonal expansion, below healthy controls, and HTLV-1-associated myelopathy the most.

The CDR3 is 14 amino acids. V lost 5 bases, J lost 0 bases, and 3 bases stayed unmatched. Germline CDR1 and CDR2: SGHRS and YFSETQ. This TCR derives from a woman aged 55 to 70 with HTLV-1-associated myelopathy (HAM/TSP). The chain combines TRBV5-1 with TRBJ2-7; 9 nucleotides agree with TRBD2. Sequences were obtained from CD4+ T cells from blood. The CDR3 DNA follows: TGCGCCAGCAGTGTAGCGGGGGACTCCTACGAGCAGTACTTC. This sequence encodes CASSVAGDSYEQYF.